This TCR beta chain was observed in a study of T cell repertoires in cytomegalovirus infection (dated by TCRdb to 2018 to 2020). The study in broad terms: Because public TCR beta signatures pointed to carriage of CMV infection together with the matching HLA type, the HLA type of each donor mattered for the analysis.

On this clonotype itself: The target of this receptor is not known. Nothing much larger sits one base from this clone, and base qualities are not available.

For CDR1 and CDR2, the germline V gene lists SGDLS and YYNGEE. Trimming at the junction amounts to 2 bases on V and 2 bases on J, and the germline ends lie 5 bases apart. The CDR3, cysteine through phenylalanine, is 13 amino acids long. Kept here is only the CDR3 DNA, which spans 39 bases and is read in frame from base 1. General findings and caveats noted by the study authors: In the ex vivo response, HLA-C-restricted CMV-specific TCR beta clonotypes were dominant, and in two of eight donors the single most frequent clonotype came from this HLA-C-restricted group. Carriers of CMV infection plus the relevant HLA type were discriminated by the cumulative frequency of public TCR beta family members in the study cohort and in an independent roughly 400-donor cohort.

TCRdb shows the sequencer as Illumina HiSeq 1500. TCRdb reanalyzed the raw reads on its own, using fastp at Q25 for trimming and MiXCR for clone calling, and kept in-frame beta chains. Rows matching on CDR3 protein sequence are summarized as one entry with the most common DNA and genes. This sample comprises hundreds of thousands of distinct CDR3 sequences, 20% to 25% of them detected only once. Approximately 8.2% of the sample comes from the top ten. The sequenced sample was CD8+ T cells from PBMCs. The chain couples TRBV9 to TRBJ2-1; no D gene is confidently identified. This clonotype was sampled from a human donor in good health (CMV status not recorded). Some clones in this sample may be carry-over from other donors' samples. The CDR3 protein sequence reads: CASSVRPYNEQFF. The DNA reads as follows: TGTGCCAGCAGCGTCAGGCCCTACAATGAGCAGTTCTTC.